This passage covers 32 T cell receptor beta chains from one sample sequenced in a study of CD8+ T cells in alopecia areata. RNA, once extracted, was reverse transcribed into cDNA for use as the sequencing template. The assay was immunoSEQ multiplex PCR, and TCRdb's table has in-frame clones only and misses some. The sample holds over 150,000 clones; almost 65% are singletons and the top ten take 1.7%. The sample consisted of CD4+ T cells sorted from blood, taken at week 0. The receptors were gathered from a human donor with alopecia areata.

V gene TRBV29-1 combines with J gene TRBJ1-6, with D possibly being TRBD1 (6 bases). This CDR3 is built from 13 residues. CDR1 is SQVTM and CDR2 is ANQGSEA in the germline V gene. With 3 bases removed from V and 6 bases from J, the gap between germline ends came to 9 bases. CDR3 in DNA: TGCAGCGTTGAGGAGGGGGGTAATTCACCCCTCCACTTT. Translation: CSVEEGGNSPLHF.

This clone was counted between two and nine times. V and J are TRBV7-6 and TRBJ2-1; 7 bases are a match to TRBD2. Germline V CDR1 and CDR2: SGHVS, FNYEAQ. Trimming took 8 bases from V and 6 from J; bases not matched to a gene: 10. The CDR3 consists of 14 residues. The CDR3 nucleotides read TGTGCCAGCTCCAGAACGGGGGAGGGCAATGAGCAGTTCTTC. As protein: CASSRTGEGNEQFF. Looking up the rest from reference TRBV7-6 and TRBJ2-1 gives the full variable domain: GAGVSQSPRYKVTKRGQDVALRCDPISGHVSLYWYRQALGQGPEFLTYFNYEAQQDKSGLPNDRFSAERPEGSISTLTIQRTEQRDSAMYRCASSRTGEGNEQFFGPGTRLTVL.

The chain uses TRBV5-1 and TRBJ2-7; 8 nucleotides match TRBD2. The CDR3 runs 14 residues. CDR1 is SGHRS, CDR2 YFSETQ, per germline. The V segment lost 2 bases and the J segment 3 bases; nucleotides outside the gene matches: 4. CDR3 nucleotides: TGCGCCAGCAGCTTAAGCGGGAGCTTCTACGAGCAGTACTTC. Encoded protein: CASSLSGSFYEQYF.

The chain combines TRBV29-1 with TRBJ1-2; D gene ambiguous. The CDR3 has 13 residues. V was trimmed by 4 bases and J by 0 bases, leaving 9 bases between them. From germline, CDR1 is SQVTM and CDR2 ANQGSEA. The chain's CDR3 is CSVARRANYGYTF. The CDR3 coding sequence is TGCAGCGTTGCCCGAAGAGCTAACTATGGCTACACCTTC.

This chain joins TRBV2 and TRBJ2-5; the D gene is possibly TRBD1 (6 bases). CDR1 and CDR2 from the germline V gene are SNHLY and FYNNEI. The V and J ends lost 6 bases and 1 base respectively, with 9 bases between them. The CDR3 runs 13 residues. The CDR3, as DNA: TGTGCCAGCAGAGGGGGAGCCCAAGAGACCCAGTACTTC. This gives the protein CASRGGAQETQYF.

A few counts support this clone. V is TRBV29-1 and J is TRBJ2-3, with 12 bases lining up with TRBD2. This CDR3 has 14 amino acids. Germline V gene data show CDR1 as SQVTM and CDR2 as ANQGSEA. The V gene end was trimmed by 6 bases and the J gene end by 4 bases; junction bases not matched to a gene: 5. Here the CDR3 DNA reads TGCAGCGTGAAGACTAGCGGGGGACCAGATACGCAGTATTTT. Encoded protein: CSVKTSGGPDTQYF.

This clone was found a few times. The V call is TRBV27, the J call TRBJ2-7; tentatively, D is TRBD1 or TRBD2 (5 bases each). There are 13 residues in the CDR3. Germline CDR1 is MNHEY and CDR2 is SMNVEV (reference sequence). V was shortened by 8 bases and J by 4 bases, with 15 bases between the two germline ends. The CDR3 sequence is CASGTTDRYEQYF. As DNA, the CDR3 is TGTGCCAGCGGGACGACCGACAGATACGAGCAGTACTTC.

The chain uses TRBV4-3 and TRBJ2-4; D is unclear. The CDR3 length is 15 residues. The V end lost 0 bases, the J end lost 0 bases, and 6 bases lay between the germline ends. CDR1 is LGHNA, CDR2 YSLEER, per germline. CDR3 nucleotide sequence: TGCGCCAGCAGCCAAGAAACAGAAGCCAAAAACATTCAGTACTTC. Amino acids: CASSQETEAKNIQYF.

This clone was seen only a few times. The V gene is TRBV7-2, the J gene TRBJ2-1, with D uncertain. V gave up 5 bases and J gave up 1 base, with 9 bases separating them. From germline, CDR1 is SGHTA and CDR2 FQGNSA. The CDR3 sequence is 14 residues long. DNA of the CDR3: TGTGCCAGCAGCAGCACTTGGTCCTACAATGAGCAGTTCTTC. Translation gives CASSSTWSYNEQFF.

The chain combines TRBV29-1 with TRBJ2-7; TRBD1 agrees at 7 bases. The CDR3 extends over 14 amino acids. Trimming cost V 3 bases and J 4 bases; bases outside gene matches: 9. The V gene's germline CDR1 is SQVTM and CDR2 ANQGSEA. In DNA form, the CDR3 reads TGCAGCGTTGACTCGGCAGGGGGTAATTACGAGCAGTACTTC. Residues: CSVDSAGGNYEQYF.

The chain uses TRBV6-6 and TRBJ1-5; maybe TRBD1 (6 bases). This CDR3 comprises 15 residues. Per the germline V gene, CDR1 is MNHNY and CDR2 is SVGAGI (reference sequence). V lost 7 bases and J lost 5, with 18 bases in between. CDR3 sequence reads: CASTGAGALDQPQHF. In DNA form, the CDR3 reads TGTGCCAGCACCGGGGCAGGGGCCCTCGATCAGCCCCAGCATTTT.

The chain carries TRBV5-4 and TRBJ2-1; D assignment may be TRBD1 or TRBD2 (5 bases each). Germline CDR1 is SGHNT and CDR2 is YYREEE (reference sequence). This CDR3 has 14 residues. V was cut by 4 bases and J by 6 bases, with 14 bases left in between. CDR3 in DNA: TGTGCCAGCAGCAAACAGGATGGGGGCAATGAGCAGTTCTTC. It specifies CASSKQDGGNEQFF.

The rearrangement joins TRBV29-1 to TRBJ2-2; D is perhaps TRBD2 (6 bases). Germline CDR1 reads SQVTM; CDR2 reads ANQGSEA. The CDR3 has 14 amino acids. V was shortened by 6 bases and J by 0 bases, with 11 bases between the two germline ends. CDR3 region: CSVAGTSNTGELFF. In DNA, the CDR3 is TGCAGCGTCGCCGGGACTTCGAACACCGGGGAGCTGTTTTTT.

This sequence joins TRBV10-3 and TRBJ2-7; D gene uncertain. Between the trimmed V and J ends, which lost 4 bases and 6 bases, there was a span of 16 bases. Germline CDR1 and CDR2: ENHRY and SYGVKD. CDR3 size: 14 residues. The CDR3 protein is CAISVFLTPAEQYF. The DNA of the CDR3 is TGTGCCATCAGTGTATTTCTAACTCCAGCCGAGCAGTACTTC.

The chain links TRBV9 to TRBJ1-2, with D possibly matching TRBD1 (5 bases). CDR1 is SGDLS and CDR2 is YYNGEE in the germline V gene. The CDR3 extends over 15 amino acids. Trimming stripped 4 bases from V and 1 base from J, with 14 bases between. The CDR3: CASSSEQALNYGYTF. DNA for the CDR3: TGTGCCAGCAGCTCCGAACAGGCCCTTAACTATGGCTACACCTTC.

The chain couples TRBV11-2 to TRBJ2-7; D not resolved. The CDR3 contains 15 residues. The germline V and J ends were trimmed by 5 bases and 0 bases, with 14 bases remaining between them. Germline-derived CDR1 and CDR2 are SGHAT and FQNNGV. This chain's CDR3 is CASSADPPSSYEQYF. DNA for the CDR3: TGTGCCAGCAGCGCGGACCCCCCGAGCTCCTACGAGCAGTACTTC.

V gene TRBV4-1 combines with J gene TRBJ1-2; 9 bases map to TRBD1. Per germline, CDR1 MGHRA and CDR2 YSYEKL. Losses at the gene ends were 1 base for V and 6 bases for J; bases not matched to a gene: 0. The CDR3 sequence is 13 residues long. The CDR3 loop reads CASSQGTGDGYTF. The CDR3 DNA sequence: TGCGCCAGCAGCCAAGGGACAGGGGATGGCTACACCTTC.

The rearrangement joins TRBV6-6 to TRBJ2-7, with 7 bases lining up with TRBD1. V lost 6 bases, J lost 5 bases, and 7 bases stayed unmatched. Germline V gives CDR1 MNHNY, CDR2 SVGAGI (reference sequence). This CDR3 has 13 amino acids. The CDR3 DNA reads TGTGCCAGCAGAACAGGGGTAACGGACGAGCAGTACTTC. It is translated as CASRTGVTDEQYF.

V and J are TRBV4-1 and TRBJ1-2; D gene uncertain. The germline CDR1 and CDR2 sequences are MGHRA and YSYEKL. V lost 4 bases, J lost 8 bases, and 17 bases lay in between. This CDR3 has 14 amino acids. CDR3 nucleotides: TGCGCCAGCAGCCCCTCCGGGTGGGAAGGAGGCTACACCTTC. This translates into CASSPSGWEGGYTF.

CDR3 nucleotides: TGCAGCGTAAGGGTTTTGGACACTGAAGCTTTCTTT. Amino acid sequence: CSVRVLDTEAFF. The chain has TRBV29-1 and TRBJ1-1; no clear D gene. Trimming cost V 6 bases and J 3 bases, with 11 bases left between them. This CDR3 has 12 amino acids. Looked up from germline, CDR1 is SQVTM and CDR2 is ANQGSEA.

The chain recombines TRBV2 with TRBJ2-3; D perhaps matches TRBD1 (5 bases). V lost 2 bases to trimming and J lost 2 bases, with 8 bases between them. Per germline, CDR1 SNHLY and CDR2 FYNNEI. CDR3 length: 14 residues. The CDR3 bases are TGTGCCAGCAGTGAAAGACAGTACACAGATACGCAGTATTTT. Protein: CASSERQYTDTQYF.

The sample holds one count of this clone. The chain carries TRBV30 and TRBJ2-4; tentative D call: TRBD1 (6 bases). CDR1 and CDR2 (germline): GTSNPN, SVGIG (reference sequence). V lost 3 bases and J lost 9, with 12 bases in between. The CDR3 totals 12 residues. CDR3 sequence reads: CAWSGSGAIQYF. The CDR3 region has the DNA TGTGCCTGGAGCGGATCAGGGGCCATTCAGTACTTC.

Here the CDR3 DNA reads TGTGCCAGCAGCTTAACCAGTACTAAGACAGGGGGAAGCTACAATGAGCAGTTCTTC. Translation: CASSLTSTKTGGSYNEQFF. The J gene is TRBJ2-1, the V gene TRBV7-3; 9 bases line up with TRBD1. This CDR3 has 19 residues. CDR1 SGHTA and CDR2 FQGTGA come from the germline V gene. The ends lost 0 bases at V and 3 bases at J; junction bases unmatched: 12.

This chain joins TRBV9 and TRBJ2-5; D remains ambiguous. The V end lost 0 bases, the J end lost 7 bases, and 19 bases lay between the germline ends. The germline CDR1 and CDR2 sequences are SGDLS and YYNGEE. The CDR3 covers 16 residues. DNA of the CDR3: TGTGCCAGCAGCGTAGGGTCAGCCCCCCCCGACGGGACCCAGTACTTC. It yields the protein CASSVGSAPPDGTQYF.

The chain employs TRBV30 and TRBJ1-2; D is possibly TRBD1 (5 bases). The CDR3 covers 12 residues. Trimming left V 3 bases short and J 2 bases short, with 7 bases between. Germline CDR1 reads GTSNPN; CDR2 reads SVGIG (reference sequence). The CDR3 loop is CAWSRENYGYTF. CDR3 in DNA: TGTGCCTGGAGCAGGGAAAACTATGGCTACACCTTC.

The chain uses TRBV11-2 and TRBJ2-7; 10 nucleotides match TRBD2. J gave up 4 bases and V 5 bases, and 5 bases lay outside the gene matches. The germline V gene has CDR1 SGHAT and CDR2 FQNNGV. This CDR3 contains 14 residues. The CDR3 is CASSPGLAAYEQYF. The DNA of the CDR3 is TGTGCCAGCAGCCCAGGACTAGCGGCATACGAGCAGTACTTC.

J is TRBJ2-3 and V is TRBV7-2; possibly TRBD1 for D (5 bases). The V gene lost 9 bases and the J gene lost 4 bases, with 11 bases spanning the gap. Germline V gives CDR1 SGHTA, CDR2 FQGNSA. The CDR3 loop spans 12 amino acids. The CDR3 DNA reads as TGTGCCAGTAGACAGAGCGCAGATACGCAGTATTTT. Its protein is CASRQSADTQYF.

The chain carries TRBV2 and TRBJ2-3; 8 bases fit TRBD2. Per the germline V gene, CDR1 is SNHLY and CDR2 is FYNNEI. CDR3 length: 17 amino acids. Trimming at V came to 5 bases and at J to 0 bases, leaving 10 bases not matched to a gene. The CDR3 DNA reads TGTGCCAGCAGTCGCGGGCCACTAGCGGCTAGCACAGATACGCAGTATTTT. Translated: CASSRGPLAASTDTQYF.

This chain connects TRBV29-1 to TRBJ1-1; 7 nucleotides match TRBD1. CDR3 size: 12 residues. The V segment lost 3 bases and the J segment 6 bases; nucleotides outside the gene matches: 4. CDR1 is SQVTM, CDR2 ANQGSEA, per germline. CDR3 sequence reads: CSVDRQGSEAFF. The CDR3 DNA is TGCAGCGTTGACCGACAGGGCTCTGAAGCTTTCTTT.

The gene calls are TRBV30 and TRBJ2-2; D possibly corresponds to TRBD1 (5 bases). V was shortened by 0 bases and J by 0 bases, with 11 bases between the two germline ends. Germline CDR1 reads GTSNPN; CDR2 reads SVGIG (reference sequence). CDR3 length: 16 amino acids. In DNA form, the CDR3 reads TGTGCCTGGAGTGTGTCCAGGGTATCGAACACCGGGGAGCTGTTTTTT. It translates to CAWSVSRVSNTGELFF.

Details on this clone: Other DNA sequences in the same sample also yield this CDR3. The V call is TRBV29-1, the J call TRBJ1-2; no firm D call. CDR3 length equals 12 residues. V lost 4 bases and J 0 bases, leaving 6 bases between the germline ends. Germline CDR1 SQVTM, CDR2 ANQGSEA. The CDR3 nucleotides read TGCAGCGTTGGAGGTCCTAACTATGGCTACACCTTC. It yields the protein CSVGGPNYGYTF. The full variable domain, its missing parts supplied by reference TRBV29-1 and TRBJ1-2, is SAVISQKPSRDICQRGTSLTIQCQVDSQVTMMFWYRQQPGQSLTLIATANQGSEATYESGFVIDKFPISRPNLTFSTLTVSNMSPEDSSIYLCSVGGPNYGYTFGSGTRLTVV.

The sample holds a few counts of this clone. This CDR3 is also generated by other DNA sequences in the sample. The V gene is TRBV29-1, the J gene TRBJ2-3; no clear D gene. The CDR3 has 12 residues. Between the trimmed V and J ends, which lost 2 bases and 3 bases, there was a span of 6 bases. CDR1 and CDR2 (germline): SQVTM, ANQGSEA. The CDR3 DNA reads TGCAGCGTTGAATCTGGGACAGATACGCAGTATTTT. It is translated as CSVESGTDTQYF.